A selection of T cell receptor beta chains follows, all from one sample in a study of identical twins. TCRdb redid the calling of the 5' RACE reads with MiXCR, one entry per CDR3 protein. The sample yields approximately 890,000 distinct CDR3 sequences, roughly 12% seen once. The sample was also reused in another study, on yellow fever vaccine responses in identical twins.

The specimen was PBMCs. The receptors were gathered from a woman under 30 in good health. The CDR3 runs from the conserved cysteine through the conserved F or W. A D gene is named only where the DNA matches it firmly. Rows give clone size only sometimes, using once, few, many, or a class for an expanded clone.

D | size | J | V | DNA | CDR3
TRBD1 | NA | TRBJ1-5 | TRBV29-1 | TGCAGCGGAGGGACAGGGGAGGGTCAGCCCCAGCATTTT | CSGGTGEGQPQHF
TRBD1 | NA | TRBJ2-5 | TRBV18 | TGTGCCAGCTCTCAACGACAGGGCCAAGAGACCCAGTACTTC | CASSQRQGQETQYF
NA | few | TRBJ2-3 | TRBV29-1 | TGCAGTATTGCCAGGCAGGGAGGAGATACGCAGTATTTT | CSIARQGGDTQYF
TRBD2 | many | TRBJ2-7 | TRBV6-1 | TGTGCCAGCAGCCTCGGGAGGGCCGGCTACGAGCAGTACTTC | CASSLGRAGYEQYF
NA | many | TRBJ2-7 | TRBV9 | TGTGCCAGCAGCGTAGAAAGGGACGGCCCCTACGAGCAGTACTTC | CASSVERDGPYEQYF
NA | many | TRBJ2-5 | TRBV20-1 | TGCAGTGCTCCTACCCCGGGACCCAAAGAGACCCAGTACTTC | CSAPTPGPKETQYF
TRBD1 | many | TRBJ1-1 | TRBV29-1 | TGCAGCGTACACCTACAGGGGGTGAACACTGAAGCTTTCTTT | CSVHLQGVNTEAFF
NA | many | TRBJ2-2 | TRBV4-2 | TGTGCCAGCAGCCAAGACTTGACCGGGGAGCTGTTTTTT | CASSQDLTGELFF
NA | few | TRBJ2-3 | TRBV11-2 | TGTGCCAGCAGCTCACCCCCGGGACCCTCCACAGATACGCAGTATTTT | CASSSPPGPSTDTQYF
TRBD2 | many | TRBJ2-1 | TRBV28 | TGTGCCAGCAGTTCGGCTAGCGGGGGGGACAATGAGCAGTTCTTC | CASSSASGGDNEQFF
NA | NA | TRBJ2-1 | TRBV24-1 | TGTGCCACCAGTGATTGGCGGGACGCAGTTTACAATGAGCAGTTCTTC | CATSDWRDAVYNEQFF
NA | few | TRBJ1-2 | TRBV2 | TGTGCCAGCAGAGGACGCCCCCCCTATGGCTACACCTTC | CASRGRPPYGYTF
TRBD1 | few | TRBJ2-1 | TRBV6-1 | TGTGCCAGCAGAAGCCGTACAGGGGGACGGGACCCCAATGAGCAGTTCTTC | CASRSRTGGRDPNEQFF
TRBD1 | many | TRBJ1-1 | TRBV2 | TGTGCCAGCAGGGGGGACAGGGTCGGAACTGAAGCTTTCTTT | CASRGDRVGTEAFF
TRBD1 | few | TRBJ1-1 | TRBV6-2/TRBV6-3 | TGTGCCAGCAGTATGACAGGGAGCGCTGAAGCTTTCTTT | CASSMTGSAEAFF
TRBD2 | NA | TRBJ2-1 | TRBV7-9 | TGTGCCAGCCGGGACGCGACTAGCGGGAGCAATGAGCAGTTCTTC | CASRDATSGSNEQFF
NA | NA | TRBJ2-5 | TRBV12-3/TRBV12-4 | TGTGCCAGCAGTTTTTCCACTAGATGGAAGGAGACCCAGTACTTC | CASSFSTRWKETQYF
NA | many | TRBJ2-3 | TRBV6-5 | TGTGCCAGCAGTTTCTCGGGGGGCCTTATAGATACGCAGTATTTT | CASSFSGGLIDTQYF
NA | few | TRBJ1-1 | TRBV12-3/TRBV12-4 | TGTGCCAGCAGCCCGACGGGCCCCACTGAAGCTTTCTTT | CASSPTGPTEAFF
NA | many | TRBJ1-1 | TRBV11-2 | TGTGCCAGCAGCTTAAGGGTTCGGTCCAACACTGAAGCTTTCTTT | CASSLRVRSNTEAFF